A selection of T cell receptor beta chains follows, all from one sample in a study of vaccination and CD4 T cells after COVID-19. In TCRdb, the PCR reads were re-called with MiXCR into one record per CDR3 protein. This sample yields around 4,500 distinct CDR3 sequences, of which roughly 75% are seen a single time; approximately 17% belongs to the top ten. The antigens for these receptors are not known. Sequencing was carried out using CD4+ T cells from blood, cultured in vitro. The receptors here all came from a human donor who had recovered from COVID-19. Both conserved end residues are part of each CDR3. D genes are given only for firm matches. Expanded clones are given a class, and other clones once, few, many or no size at all.

D gene: NA
V gene: TRBV28
CDR3 length: 14
J gene: TRBJ1-6
clone size: NA
CDR3 DNA: TGTGCCAGCAGTATTCTCTCTCCGAATTCACCCCTCCACTTT
CDR3 protein: CASSILSPNSPLHF

D gene: NA
V gene: TRBV27
CDR3 length: 15
J gene: TRBJ1-6
clone size: NA
CDR3 DNA: TGTGCCAGCAGTTTCGGGCGACAGTATAATTCACCCCTCCACTTT
CDR3 protein: CASSFGRQYNSPLHF

D gene: TRBD1
V gene: TRBV19
CDR3 length: 15
J gene: TRBJ1-5
clone size: NA
CDR3 DNA: TGTGCCAGTAGTACCAGGGGACAGGGCAATCAGCCCCAGCATTTT
CDR3 protein: CASSTRGQGNQPQHF

D gene: TRBD1
V gene: TRBV27
CDR3 length: 15
J gene: TRBJ1-2
clone size: large
CDR3 DNA: TGTGCCAGCAGTCCTCGGACAGGGAACCCCTATGGCTACACCTTC
CDR3 protein: CASSPRTGNPYGYTF

D gene: NA
V gene: TRBV6-5
CDR3 length: 12
J gene: TRBJ1-1
clone size: NA
CDR3 DNA: TGTGCCAGCAGTTCACAGCGAACTGAAGCTTTCTTT
CDR3 protein: CASSSQRTEAFF

D gene: NA
V gene: TRBV19
CDR3 length: 16
J gene: TRBJ2-7
clone size: NA
CDR3 DNA: TGTGCCAGTAGTATTTCGGGAGCTAGCGACAACTACGAGCAGTACTTC
CDR3 protein: CASSISGASDNYEQYF

D gene: NA
V gene: TRBV10-1
CDR3 length: 13
J gene: TRBJ1-1
clone size: NA
CDR3 DNA: TGCGCCAGCAGCGGAGGGGGGTTCACTGAAGCTTTCTTT
CDR3 protein: CASSGGGFTEAFF

D gene: NA
V gene: TRBV12-3/TRBV12-4
CDR3 length: 12
J gene: TRBJ1-2
clone size: NA
CDR3 DNA: TGTGCCAGCAGTTTCGGGGGCGGAGGCTACACCTTC
CDR3 protein: CASSFGGGGYTF

D gene: TRBD1
V gene: TRBV11-2
CDR3 length: 17
J gene: TRBJ1-2
clone size: NA
CDR3 DNA: TGTGCCAGCAGCTCCCTATGGGACAGAATATCTAACTATGGCTACACCTTC
CDR3 protein: CASSSLWDRISNYGYTF

D gene: NA
V gene: TRBV18
CDR3 length: 13
J gene: TRBJ1-1
clone size: NA
CDR3 DNA: TGTGCCAGCTCGGGACGGGAGAACACTGAAGCTTTCTTT
CDR3 protein: CASSGRENTEAFF

D gene: TRBD1
V gene: TRBV2
CDR3 length: 16
J gene: TRBJ1-6
clone size: NA
CDR3 DNA: TGTGCCAGCAGCGCCCGGGACAGAACCACGAATTCACCCCTCCACTTT
CDR3 protein: CASSARDRTTNSPLHF

D gene: NA
V gene: TRBV6-1
CDR3 length: 15
J gene: TRBJ1-6
clone size: few
CDR3 DNA: TGTGCCAGCAGGGAGGTGAGCTCCTATAATTCACCCCTCCACTTT
CDR3 protein: CASREVSSYNSPLHF

D gene: TRBD1
V gene: TRBV29-1
CDR3 length: 13
J gene: TRBJ2-3
clone size: NA
CDR3 DNA: TGCAGCGTTCCGGGGACAGGTGAAGATACGCAGTATTTT
CDR3 protein: CSVPGTGEDTQYF

D gene: NA
V gene: TRBV27
CDR3 length: 18
J gene: TRBJ2-3
clone size: NA
CDR3 DNA: TGTGCCAGCAGTTTAAGGGGGCGAGCGGGGCTCGGCACAGATACGCAGTATTTT
CDR3 protein: CASSLRGRAGLGTDTQYF

D gene: NA
V gene: TRBV4-3
CDR3 length: 14
J gene: TRBJ2-6
clone size: few
CDR3 DNA: TGCGCCAGCAGCACGTTGGCTGGGGCCAACGTCCTGACTTTC
CDR3 protein: CASSTLAGANVLTF

D gene: TRBD2
V gene: TRBV6-1
CDR3 length: 15
J gene: TRBJ2-3
clone size: NA
CDR3 DNA: TGTGCCAGCAGAAGAGCGGGGGGGCGGTGGGATACGCAGTATTTT
CDR3 protein: CASRRAGGRWDTQYF

D gene: NA
V gene: TRBV27
CDR3 length: 20
J gene: TRBJ1-5
clone size: NA
CDR3 DNA: TGTGCCAGCAGTCCCAAATTTGCGGGGACTAAGAACAAGGGCAATCAGCCCCAGCATTTT
CDR3 protein: CASSPKFAGTKNKGNQPQHF

D gene: NA
V gene: TRBV11-2
CDR3 length: 17
J gene: TRBJ1-5
clone size: NA
CDR3 DNA: TGTGCCAGCAGCTTAGATTGGGGGGGGAATAGCAATCAGCCCCAGCATTTT
CDR3 protein: CASSLDWGGNSNQPQHF

D gene: NA
V gene: TRBV5-1
CDR3 length: 13
J gene: TRBJ1-2
clone size: NA
CDR3 DNA: TGCGCCAGCACCCCCGGGGGGGGATATGGCTACACCTTC
CDR3 protein: CASTPGGGYGYTF

D gene: NA
V gene: TRBV2
CDR3 length: 13
J gene: TRBJ1-2
clone size: NA
CDR3 DNA: TGTGCCAGCAGTCAGACAGGCGATTACGGCTACACCTTC
CDR3 protein: CASSQTGDYGYTF

D gene: NA
V gene: TRBV2
CDR3 length: 15
J gene: TRBJ1-5
clone size: NA
CDR3 DNA: TGTGCCAGCAGTGGTGCGGGGTCCTCCAATCAGCCCCAGCATTTT
CDR3 protein: CASSGAGSSNQPQHF

D gene: NA
V gene: TRBV20-1
CDR3 length: 15
J gene: TRBJ1-4
clone size: NA
CDR3 DNA: TGCAGTGCTAGCGCGGGCAGCTCAACTAATGAAAAACTGTTTTTT
CDR3 protein: CSASAGSSTNEKLFF